The 2 T cell receptor beta chains below all came from one sample that was sequenced in a study of blood T cell repertoires in COVID-19. The repertoire was sequenced with immunoSEQ multiplex PCR; TCRdb's copy has only in-frame clones and lacks some. The table has roughly 150,000 clones, about nine tenths seen once; the top ten hold under 4.5%. Material: PBMCs or T cells enriched from blood (not recorded which). These receptors came from a man aged 50 to 60 who had recovered from COVID-19.

This clone turned up a few times. This rearrangement joins TRBV6-5 to TRBJ1-3; D unclear. Per the germline V gene, CDR1 is MNHEY and CDR2 is SVGAGI. The length of the CDR3 is 13 residues. V lost 8 bases and J 1 base, leaving 9 bases between the germline ends. The CDR3 loop reads CASQEESGNTIYF. DNA for the CDR3: TGTGCCAGCCAAGAAGAGTCTGGAAACACCATATATTTT.

This clone was seen just once. The chain couples TRBV19 to TRBJ1-4; possibly TRBD1 for D (5 bases). Trimming took off 3 bases at V and 0 bases at J, with 8 bases between the two ends. The CDR3 totals 15 residues. From germline, CDR1 is LNHDA and CDR2 SQIVND (reference sequence). CDR3 nucleotide sequence: TGTGCCAGTAGTATTCTGACAGCAACTAATGAAAAACTGTTTTTT. Its translation is CASSILTATNEKLFF.